This is a list of T cell receptor beta chains from one sample in a study of kidney transplant recipient with SARS-CoV-2 infection. MiXCR was run by TCRdb on the reads, yielding one entry per CDR3 protein. The sample carries 200,000 to 250,000 distinct CDR3 sequences, under 30% recorded once. Sample: a blood sample, taken at baseline and between days 110 and 120 from a kidney transplant recipient. The receptors were gathered from a male patient aged 25 to 39 who had COVID-19 and was a kidney transplant recipient. Some T cells may trace back to the graft donor. Both conserved end residues are part of each CDR3. The D gene is left open where the match is weak. Part of the rows lack a size; the others show once, few, many or a class for expanded clones.

v_call: TRBV6-5
clone_size: many
j_call: TRBJ2-5
d_call: .
cdr3_aa: CASRSGAIQETQYF
cdr3_nt: TGTGCCAGCCGGAGCGGAGCAATTCAAGAGACCCAGTACTTC

v_call: TRBV19
clone_size: many
j_call: TRBJ1-5
d_call: .
cdr3_aa: CASSLGQNNQPQHF
cdr3_nt: TGTGCCAGCAGTTTAGGACAGAACAATCAGCCCCAGCATTTT

v_call: TRBV27
clone_size: many
j_call: TRBJ1-2
d_call: .
cdr3_aa: CASSPNGGGYTF
cdr3_nt: TGTGCCAGCAGTCCCAACGGGGGTGGCTACACCTTC

v_call: TRBV12-3/TRBV12-4
clone_size: many
j_call: TRBJ2-2
d_call: TRBD2
cdr3_aa: CASTRLAGVTTGELFF
cdr3_nt: TGTGCCAGCACCCGTCTAGCGGGAGTAACAACCGGGGAGCTGTTTTTT

v_call: TRBV12-3/TRBV12-4
clone_size: many
j_call: TRBJ1-1
d_call: TRBD1
cdr3_aa: CASRTDRATEAFF
cdr3_nt: TGTGCCAGCAGAACCGACAGGGCAACTGAAGCTTTCTTT

v_call: TRBV6-2/TRBV6-3
clone_size: many
j_call: TRBJ1-2
d_call: .
cdr3_aa: CASSVFFCIGKTYGYTF
cdr3_nt: TGTGCCAGCAGTGTTTTTTTCTGCATCGGAAAGACCTATGGCTACACCTTC

v_call: TRBV7-2
clone_size: many
j_call: TRBJ2-7
d_call: .
cdr3_aa: CASSRDFSSYEQYF
cdr3_nt: TGTGCCAGCAGCCGGGACTTCAGCTCCTACGAGCAGTACTTC

v_call: TRBV9
clone_size: few
j_call: TRBJ2-3
d_call: .
cdr3_aa: CASSARNADTQYF
cdr3_nt: TGTGCCAGCAGCGCCCGGAACGCAGATACGCAGTATTTT

v_call: TRBV20-1
clone_size: many
j_call: TRBJ1-2
d_call: TRBD1
cdr3_aa: CSASSSGTGGIGYTF
cdr3_nt: TGCAGTGCTAGCTCTTCCGGGACAGGGGGGATTGGCTACACCTTC

v_call: TRBV27
clone_size: .
j_call: TRBJ2-1
d_call: TRBD2
cdr3_aa: CASTRSLAGYNEQFF
cdr3_nt: TGTGCCAGCACCCGGAGTCTAGCGGGGTACAATGAGCAGTTCTTC

v_call: TRBV5-6
clone_size: few
j_call: TRBJ2-1
d_call: .
cdr3_aa: CASSPSEGSYNEQFF
cdr3_nt: TGTGCCAGCAGCCCCTCAGAGGGGTCCTACAATGAGCAGTTCTTC

v_call: TRBV29-1
clone_size: .
j_call: TRBJ2-3
d_call: .
cdr3_aa: CSVGSFDTDTQYF
cdr3_nt: TGCAGCGTCGGGAGTTTCGATACAGATACGCAGTATTTT

v_call: TRBV7-2
clone_size: once
j_call: TRBJ2-2
d_call: .
cdr3_aa: CASNLDLNTGELFF
cdr3_nt: TGTGCCAGCAACTTAGACCTGAACACCGGGGAGCTGTTTTTT

v_call: TRBV3-1
clone_size: many
j_call: TRBJ1-1
d_call: .
cdr3_aa: CASSLERPISIRTEAFF
cdr3_nt: TGTGCCAGCAGCTTAGAGCGTCCCATTTCAATTCGCACTGAAGCTTTCTTT

v_call: TRBV27
clone_size: .
j_call: TRBJ2-7
d_call: TRBD2
cdr3_aa: CASTHLTGGRIKQYF
cdr3_nt: TGCGCCAGCACTCACTTGACTGGCGGGAGGATTAAGCAGTACTTC

v_call: TRBV20-1
clone_size: many
j_call: TRBJ2-2
d_call: TRBD2
cdr3_aa: CSAHSRAGDANTGELFF
cdr3_nt: TGCAGTGCTCACTCACGGGCGGGGGATGCGAACACCGGGGAGCTGTTTTTT

v_call: TRBV28
clone_size: many
j_call: TRBJ1-1
d_call: .
cdr3_aa: CASSLGAVNTEAFF
cdr3_nt: TGTGCCAGCAGTTTGGGCGCCGTGAACACTGAAGCTTTCTTT

v_call: TRBV5-1
clone_size: few
j_call: TRBJ2-3
d_call: .
cdr3_aa: CASSPWGGRGRTDTQYF
cdr3_nt: TGCGCCAGCAGCCCCTGGGGGGGCCGTGGGAGGACAGATACGCAGTATTTT

v_call: TRBV2
clone_size: .
j_call: TRBJ2-1
d_call: TRBD2
cdr3_aa: CASRGTSGGARNEQFF
cdr3_nt: TGTGCCAGCAGAGGCACTAGCGGGGGGGCCCGCAATGAGCAGTTCTTC

v_call: TRBV19
clone_size: many
j_call: TRBJ2-7
d_call: TRBD1
cdr3_aa: CASSLGTGGLYEQYF
cdr3_nt: TGTGCCAGTAGTTTGGGGACAGGGGGCCTCTACGAGCAGTACTTC

v_call: TRBV8-2
clone_size: many
j_call: TRBJ1-2
d_call: .
cdr3_aa: CGSPVTDSRKTYGYTF
cdr3_nt: TGTGGCAGTCCCGTAACTGATAGCCGAAAGACCTATGGCTACACCTTC

v_call: TRBV5-1
clone_size: few
j_call: TRBJ2-1
d_call: .
cdr3_aa: CASSLVLREQFF
cdr3_nt: TGCGCCAGCAGCTTGGTACTACGGGAGCAGTTCTTC